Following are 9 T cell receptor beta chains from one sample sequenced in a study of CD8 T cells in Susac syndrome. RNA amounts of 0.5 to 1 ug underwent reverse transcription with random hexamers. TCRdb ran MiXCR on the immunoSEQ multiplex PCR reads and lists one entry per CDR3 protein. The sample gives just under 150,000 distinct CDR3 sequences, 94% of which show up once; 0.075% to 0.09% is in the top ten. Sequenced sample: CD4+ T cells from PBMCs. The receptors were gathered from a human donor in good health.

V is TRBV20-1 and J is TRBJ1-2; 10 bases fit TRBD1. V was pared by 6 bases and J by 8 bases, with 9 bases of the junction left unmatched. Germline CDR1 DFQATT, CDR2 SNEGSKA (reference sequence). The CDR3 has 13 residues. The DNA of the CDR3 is TGCAGTGCCGAACGGACAGGGGGGAAGGGCTACACCTTC. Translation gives CSAERTGGKGYTF.

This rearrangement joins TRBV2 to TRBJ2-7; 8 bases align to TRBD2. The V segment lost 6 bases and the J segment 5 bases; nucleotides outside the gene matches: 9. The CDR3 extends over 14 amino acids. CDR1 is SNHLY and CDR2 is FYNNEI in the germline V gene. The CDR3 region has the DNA TGTGCCAGCAGAACTGGAGCGGGAGACCACGAGCAGTACTTC. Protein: CASRTGAGDHEQYF.

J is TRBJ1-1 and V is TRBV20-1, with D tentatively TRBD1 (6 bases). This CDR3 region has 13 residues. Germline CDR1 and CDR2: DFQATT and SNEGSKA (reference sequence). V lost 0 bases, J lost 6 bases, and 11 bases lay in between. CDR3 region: CSAREHRESEAFF. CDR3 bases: TGCAGTGCTAGAGAACACAGGGAATCTGAAGCTTTCTTT.

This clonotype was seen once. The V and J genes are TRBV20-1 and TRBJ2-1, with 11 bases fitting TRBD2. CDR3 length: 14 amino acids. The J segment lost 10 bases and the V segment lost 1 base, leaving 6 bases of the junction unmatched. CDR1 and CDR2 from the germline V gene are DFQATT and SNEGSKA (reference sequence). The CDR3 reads CSARGSGRGGEQFF. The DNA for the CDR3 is TGCAGTGCTAGAGGTAGCGGGAGGGGGGGGGAGCAGTTCTTC.

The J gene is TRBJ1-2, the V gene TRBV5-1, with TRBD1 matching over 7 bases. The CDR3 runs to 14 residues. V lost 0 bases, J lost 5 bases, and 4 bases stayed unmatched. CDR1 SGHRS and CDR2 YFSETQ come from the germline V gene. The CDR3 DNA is TGCGCCAGCAGCTTGGGGGACAGTATATATGGCTACACCTTC. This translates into CASSLGDSIYGYTF.

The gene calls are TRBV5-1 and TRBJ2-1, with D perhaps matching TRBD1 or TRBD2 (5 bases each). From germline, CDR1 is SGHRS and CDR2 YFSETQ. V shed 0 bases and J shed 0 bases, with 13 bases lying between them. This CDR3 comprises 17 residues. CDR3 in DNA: TGCGCCAGCAGCTTGGACATGTGGGGGAGCTCCTACAATGAGCAGTTCTTC. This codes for CASSLDMWGSSYNEQFF.

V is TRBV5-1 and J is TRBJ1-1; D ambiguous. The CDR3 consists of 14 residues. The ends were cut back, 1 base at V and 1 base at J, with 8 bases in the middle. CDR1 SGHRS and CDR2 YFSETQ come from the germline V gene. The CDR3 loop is CASSLSAENTEAFF. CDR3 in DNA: TGCGCCAGCAGCTTGTCCGCAGAGAACACTGAAGCTTTCTTT.

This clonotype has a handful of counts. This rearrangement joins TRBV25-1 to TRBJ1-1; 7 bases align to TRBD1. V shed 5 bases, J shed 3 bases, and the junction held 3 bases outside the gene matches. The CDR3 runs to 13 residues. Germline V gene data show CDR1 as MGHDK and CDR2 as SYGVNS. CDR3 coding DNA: TGTGCCAGCAGTAGAGGGGGCTACACTGAAGCTTTCTTT. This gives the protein CASSRGGYTEAFF. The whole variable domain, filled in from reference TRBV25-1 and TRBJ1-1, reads EADIYQTPRYLVIGTGKKITLECSQTMGHDKMYWYQQDPGMELHLIHYSYGVNSTEKGDLSSESTVSRIRTEHFPLTLESARPSHTSQYLCASSRGGYTEAFFGQGTRLTVV.

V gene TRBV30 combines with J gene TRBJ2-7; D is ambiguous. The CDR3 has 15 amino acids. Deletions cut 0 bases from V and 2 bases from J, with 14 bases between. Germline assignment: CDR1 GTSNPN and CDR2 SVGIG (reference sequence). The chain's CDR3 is CAWSVLIEVAYEQYF. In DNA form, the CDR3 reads TGTGCCTGGAGTGTTCTTATAGAGGTCGCCTACGAGCAGTACTTC.